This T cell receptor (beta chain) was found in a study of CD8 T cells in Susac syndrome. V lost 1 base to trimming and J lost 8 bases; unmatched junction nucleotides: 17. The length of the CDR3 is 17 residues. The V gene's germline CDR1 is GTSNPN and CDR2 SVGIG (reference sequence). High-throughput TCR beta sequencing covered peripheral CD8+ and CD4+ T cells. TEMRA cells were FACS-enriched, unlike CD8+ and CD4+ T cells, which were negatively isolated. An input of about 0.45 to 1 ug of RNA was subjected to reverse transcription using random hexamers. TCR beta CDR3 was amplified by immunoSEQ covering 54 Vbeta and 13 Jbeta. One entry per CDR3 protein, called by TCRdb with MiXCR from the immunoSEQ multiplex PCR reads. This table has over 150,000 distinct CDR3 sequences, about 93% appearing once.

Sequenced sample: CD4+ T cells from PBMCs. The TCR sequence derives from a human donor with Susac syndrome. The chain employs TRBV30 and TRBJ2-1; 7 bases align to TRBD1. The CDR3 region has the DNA TGTGCCTGGAGTGCAGGGTGGACAGGACATCGAGGGGATGAGCAGTTCTTC. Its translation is CAWSAGWTGHRGDEQFF.